Listed below are T cell receptor beta chains from one sample, sequenced in a study of blood T cell repertoires in COVID-19. TCRdb's table, derived via immunoSEQ multiplex PCR, lists solely in-frame clones and lacks some. Of a few hundred thousand clones in the sample, around nine tenths were seen once. The sample comprised PBMCs or T cells enriched from blood (not recorded which). The source of these receptors is a young man who had recovered from COVID-19. CDR3s include the opening cysteine and the closing phenylalanine or tryptophan. Size tells how often a clone was seen (once, few, many) or the class of an expanded clone, and some rows leave it out.

>TRBJ1-1|.|TRBV6-5
CASSYSTGANTEAFF
>TRBJ1-6|.|TRBV6-2/TRBV6-3
CASSYNARLQGSYNSPLHF
>TRBJ2-5|.|TRBV6-5
CASSHGSNQETQYF
>TRBJ2-7|.|TRBV5-1
CASTGQGAGEQYF
>TRBJ1-3|.|TRBV6-1
CASSEEGTLSGNTIYF
>TRBJ1-6|.|TRBV19
CASSSTGLGSPLHF
>TRBJ1-3|.|TRBV18
CASSPDRAENTIYF
>TRBJ2-3|.|TRBV11-2
CASSLLPHSADTQYF
>TRBJ2-7|once|TRBV5-4
CASSSGLAGNYEQYF
>TRBJ1-2|.|TRBV28
CASSEIQGTGYTF
>TRBJ1-3|.|TRBV5-1
CASGTGAGNTIYF
>TRBJ1-2|.|TRBV28
CASSQNRDPGGYGYTF
>TRBJ2-2|.|TRBV7-6
CASSRSGGADTGELFF
>TRBJ2-1|once|TRBV30
CAWSYRGNEQFF
>TRBJ1-2|.|TRBV4-1
CASSQVLQGNYGYTF
>TRBJ1-2|.|TRBV10-3
CANSNRDSNYGYTF
>TRBJ2-7|.|TRBV5-5
CASSWGQGLYEQYF
>TRBJ1-4|.|TRBV6-1
CASSGRTGTGNEKLFF
>TRBJ1-4|.|TRBV19
CASSRLLESREKLFF
>TRBJ2-2|.|TRBV10-2
CASSIAAGELFF
>TRBJ2-5|.|TRBV14
CASSQVKGVAETQYF
>TRBJ1-2|.|TRBV7-8
CASRRTTGNGYTF
>TRBJ1-5|.|TRBV28
CASSGHQPQHF
>TRBJ1-3|few|TRBV3-1/TRBV3-2
CASSQTTAGNTIYF
>TRBJ1-2|.|TRBV5-1
CASSLVQGGDGYTF
>TRBJ2-3|few|TRBV7-3
CASSFSGGTDTQYF
>TRBJ2-7|.|TRBV7-9
CASSPRDSPWGEQYF